This T cell receptor (beta chain) comes out of a study of CD4 and CD8 cells across lung adenocarcinoma regions. CDR3 length: 16 amino acids. Germline CDR1 reads MNHNS; CDR2 reads SASEGT. Trimming stripped 10 bases from V and 9 bases from J, with 28 bases between. Donors had localized lung adenocarcinoma, a non-small cell lung cancer. One entry per CDR3 protein, called by TCRdb with MiXCR from the PCR reads. Seen here are 11,000 or so distinct CDR3 sequences, approximately 53% observed once, and the top ten hold 25% to 35%. What was sequenced was CD8+ T cells from the center of a lung tumor. The clonotype comes from a female donor with lung adenocarcinoma. The CD4 and CD8 labels of this study may be unreliable. V usage is TRBV6-1 and J usage is TRBJ2-1; D might be TRBD2 (5 bases). CDR3 in amino acids: CATAVRSPGEPGEQFF. The DNA for the CDR3 is TGTGCCACCGCGGTCCGATCACCCGGGGAACCTGGTGAGCAGTTCTTC.